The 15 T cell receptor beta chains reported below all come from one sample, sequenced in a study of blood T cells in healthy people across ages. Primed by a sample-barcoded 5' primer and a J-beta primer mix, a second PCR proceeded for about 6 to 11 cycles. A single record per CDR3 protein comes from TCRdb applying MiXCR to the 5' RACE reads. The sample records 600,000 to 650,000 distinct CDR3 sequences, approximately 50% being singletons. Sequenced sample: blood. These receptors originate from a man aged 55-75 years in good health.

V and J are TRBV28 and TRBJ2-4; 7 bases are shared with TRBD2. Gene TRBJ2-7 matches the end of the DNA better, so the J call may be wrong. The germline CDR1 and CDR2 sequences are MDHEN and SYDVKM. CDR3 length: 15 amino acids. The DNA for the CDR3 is TGTGCCAGCAGTTTAGCCGGGGGGTACTCCTACGAGCAGTACTTC. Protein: CASSLAGGYSYEQYF.

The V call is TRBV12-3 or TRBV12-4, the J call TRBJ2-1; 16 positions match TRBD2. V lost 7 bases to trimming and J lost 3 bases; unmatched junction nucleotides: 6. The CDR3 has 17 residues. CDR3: CASTGTSGRGSYNEQFF. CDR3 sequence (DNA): TGTGCCAGCACGGGGACTAGCGGGAGGGGGAGCTACAATGAGCAGTTCTTC.

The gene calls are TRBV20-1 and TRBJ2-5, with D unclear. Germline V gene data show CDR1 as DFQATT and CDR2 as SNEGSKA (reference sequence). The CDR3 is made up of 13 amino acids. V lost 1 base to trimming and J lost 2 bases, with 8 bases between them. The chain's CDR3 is CSARVGLQETQYF. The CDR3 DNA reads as TGCAGTGCTAGAGTTGGCTTGCAAGAGACCCAGTACTTC.

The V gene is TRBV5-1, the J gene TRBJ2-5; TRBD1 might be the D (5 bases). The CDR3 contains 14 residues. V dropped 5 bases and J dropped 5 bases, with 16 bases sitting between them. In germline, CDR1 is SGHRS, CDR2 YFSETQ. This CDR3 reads CASRPGLDLETQYF. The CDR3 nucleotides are TGCGCCAGCAGACCAGGGTTAGACCTCGAGACCCAGTACTTC.

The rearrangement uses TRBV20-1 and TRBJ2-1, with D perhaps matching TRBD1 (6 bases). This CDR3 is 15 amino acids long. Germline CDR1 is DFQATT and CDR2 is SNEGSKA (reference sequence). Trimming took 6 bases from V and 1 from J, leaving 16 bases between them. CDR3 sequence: CSALRGAASYNEQFF. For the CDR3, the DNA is TGCAGTGCCCTCAGGGGAGCCGCATCCTACAATGAGCAGTTCTTC.

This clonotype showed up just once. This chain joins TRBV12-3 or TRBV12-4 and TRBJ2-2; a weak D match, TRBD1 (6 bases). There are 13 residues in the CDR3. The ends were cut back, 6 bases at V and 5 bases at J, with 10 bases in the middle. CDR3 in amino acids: CASSPTGTGELFF. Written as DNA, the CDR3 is TGTGCCAGCAGCCCCACAGGGACCGGGGAGCTGTTTTTT.

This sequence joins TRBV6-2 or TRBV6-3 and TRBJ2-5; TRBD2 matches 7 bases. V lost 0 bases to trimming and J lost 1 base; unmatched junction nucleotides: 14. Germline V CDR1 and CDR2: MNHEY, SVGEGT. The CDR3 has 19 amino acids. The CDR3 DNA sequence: TGTGCCAGCAGTTACTCCGCCCGCGGGGGACTACCCTCCCAAGAGACCCAGTACTTC. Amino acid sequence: CASSYSARGGLPSQETQYF.

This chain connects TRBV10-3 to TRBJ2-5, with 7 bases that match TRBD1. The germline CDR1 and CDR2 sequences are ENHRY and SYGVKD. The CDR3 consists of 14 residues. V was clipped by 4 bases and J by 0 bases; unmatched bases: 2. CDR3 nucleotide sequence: TGTGCCATCAGTGGCAGGGGGAACCAAGAGACCCAGTACTTC. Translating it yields CAISGRGNQETQYF.

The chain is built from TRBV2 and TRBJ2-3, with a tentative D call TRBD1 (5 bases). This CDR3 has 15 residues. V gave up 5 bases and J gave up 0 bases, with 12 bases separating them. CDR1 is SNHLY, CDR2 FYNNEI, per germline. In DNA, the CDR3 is TGTGCCAGCAGTAAGGTCTCAGGGAGCACAGATACGCAGTATTTT. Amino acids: CASSKVSGSTDTQYF. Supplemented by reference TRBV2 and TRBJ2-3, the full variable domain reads EPEVTQTPSHQVTQMGQEVILRCVPISNHLYFYWYRQILGQKVEFLVSFYNNEISEKSEIFDDQFSVERPDGSNFTLKIRSTKLEDSAMYFCASSKVSGSTDTQYFGPGTRLTVL.

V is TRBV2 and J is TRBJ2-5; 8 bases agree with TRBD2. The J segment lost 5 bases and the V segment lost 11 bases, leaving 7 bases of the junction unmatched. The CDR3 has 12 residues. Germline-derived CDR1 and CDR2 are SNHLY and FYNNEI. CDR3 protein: CAGRGVSETQYF. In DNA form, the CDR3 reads TGTGCCGGGCGGGGGGTTAGTGAGACCCAGTACTTC.

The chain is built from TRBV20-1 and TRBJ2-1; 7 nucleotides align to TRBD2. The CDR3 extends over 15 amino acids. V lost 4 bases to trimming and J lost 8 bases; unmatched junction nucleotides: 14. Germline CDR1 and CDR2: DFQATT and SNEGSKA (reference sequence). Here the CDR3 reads CSATAGRGSSDEQFF. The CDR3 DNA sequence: TGCAGTGCTACGGCGGGGCGGGGGTCCTCGGATGAGCAGTTCTTC.

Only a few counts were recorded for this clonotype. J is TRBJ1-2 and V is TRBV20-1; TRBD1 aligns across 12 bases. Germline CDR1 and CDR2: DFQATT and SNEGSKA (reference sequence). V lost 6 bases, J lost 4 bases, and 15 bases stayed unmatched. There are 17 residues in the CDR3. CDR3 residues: CSARGAGQGASGYGYTF. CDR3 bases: TGCAGTGCCAGGGGGGCGGGACAGGGGGCGTCAGGCTATGGCTACACCTTC.

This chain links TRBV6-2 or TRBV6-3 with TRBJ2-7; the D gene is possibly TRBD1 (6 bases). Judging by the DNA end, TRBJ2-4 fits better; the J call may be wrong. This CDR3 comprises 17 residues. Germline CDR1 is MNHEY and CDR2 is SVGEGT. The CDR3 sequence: CASSSSPSIGQQDIQYF. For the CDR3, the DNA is TGTGCCAGCAGCTCTAGCCCCTCTATTGGACAGCAGGACATTCAGTACTTC.

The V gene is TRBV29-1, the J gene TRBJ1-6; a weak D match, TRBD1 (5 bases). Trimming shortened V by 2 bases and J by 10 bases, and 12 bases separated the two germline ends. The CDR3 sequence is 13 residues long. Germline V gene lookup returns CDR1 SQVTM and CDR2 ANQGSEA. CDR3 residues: CSVESPPGSPLHF. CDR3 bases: TGCAGCGTTGAATCCCCCCCAGGGTCACCCCTCCACTTT.

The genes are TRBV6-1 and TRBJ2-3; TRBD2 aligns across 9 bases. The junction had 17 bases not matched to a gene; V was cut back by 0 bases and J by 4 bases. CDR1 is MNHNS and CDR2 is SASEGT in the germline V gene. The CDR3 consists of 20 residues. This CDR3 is CASSEAPMGLLAGDADTQYF. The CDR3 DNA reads TGTGCCAGCAGTGAAGCCCCCATGGGCCTACTAGCGGGTGACGCAGATACGCAGTATTTT.